Below are 17 T cell receptor beta chains sequenced from a single sample in a study of cytomegalovirus exposure and HLA in healthy donors. The PCR made use of 60 Vbeta and 13 Jbeta primers. Sequencing used immunoSEQ multiplex PCR; TCRdb keeps in-frame clones, though not all of them. The table lists some 130,000 clones, less than 80% of them singletons. Sequenced: PBMCs. These receptors were obtained from a man aged 40-50 years in good health and CMV-seropositive.

The genes are TRBV9 and TRBJ2-6; 9 nucleotides line up with TRBD1. This CDR3 region has 18 residues. V lost 3 bases to trimming and J lost 0 bases; unmatched junction nucleotides: 7. Germline CDR1 SGDLS, CDR2 YYNGEE. DNA for the CDR3: TGTGCCAGCAGCGAGGGGGACAGGGCATCCTCTGGGGCCAACGTCCTGACTTTC. Translated: CASSEGDRASSGANVLTF.

This chain joins TRBV10-1 and TRBJ2-7; a possible D gene is TRBD2 (5 bases). CDR3 length: 14 residues. The V and J ends lost 3 bases and 0 bases respectively, with 9 bases between them. CDR1 is WNHNN, CDR2 SYGVQD, per germline (reference sequence). CDR3 amino acids: CASSDREHSYEQYF. CDR3 sequence (DNA): TGCGCCAGCAGTGATCGGGAACACTCCTACGAGCAGTACTTC.

This chain links TRBV6-5 with TRBJ1-6; D remains unclear. Germline V gene sequence: CDR1 MNHEY, CDR2 SVGAGI. Trimming cost V 5 bases and J 10 bases, with 15 bases left between them. There are 14 residues in the CDR3. This CDR3 is CASSTIKVVSPLHF. The CDR3 DNA follows: TGTGCCAGCAGTACTATAAAGGTGGTGTCACCCCTCCACTTT.

This rearrangement joins TRBV5-6 to TRBJ1-5; 10 bases map to TRBD1. This CDR3 spans 14 amino acids. Germline lookup yields CDR1 SGHDT and CDR2 YYEEEE. Unmatched junction bases numbered 3, after V lost 3 bases and J lost 6 bases. CDR3 nucleotide sequence: TGTGCCAGCAGCTCGACAGGGGGCGGTCAGCCCCAGCATTTT. Translating it yields CASSSTGGGQPQHF.

This clone appeared once. V gene TRBV6-5 combines with J gene TRBJ2-2, with D unresolved. The germline CDR1 and CDR2 sequences are MNHEY and SVGAGI. The CDR3 covers 16 residues. Trimming pared 4 bases from V and 1 base from J, leaving 13 bases between. Here the CDR3 DNA reads TGTGCCAGCAGTTCCCGGTCCGTCGGGAACACCGGGGAGCTGTTTTTT. Protein: CASSSRSVGNTGELFF.

The chain has TRBV30 and TRBJ1-6, with D tentatively TRBD1 (5 bases). Germline V CDR1 and CDR2: GTSNPN, SVGIG (reference sequence). The CDR3 runs 13 residues. Trimming removed 4 bases at V and 7 bases at J, with 11 bases between. The CDR3 is CAWTTGGNSPLHF. The CDR3 DNA follows: TGTGCCTGGACAACCGGGGGGAATTCACCCCTCCACTTT.

The rearrangement links TRBV5-6 to TRBJ1-2; 9 bases line up with TRBD1. The junction had 7 bases not matched to a gene; V was cut back by 0 bases and J by 7 bases. Germline-derived CDR1 and CDR2 are SGHDT and YYEEEE. This CDR3 region has 15 residues. Written as DNA, the CDR3 is TGTGCCAGCAGCTTGGCCGGGACAGGGATAAGTGGCTACACCTTC. This gives the protein CASSLAGTGISGYTF.

The chain has TRBV7-9 and TRBJ2-5; 8 positions agree with TRBD2. The length of the CDR3 is 15 residues. Trimming cost V 10 bases and J 3 bases; bases outside gene matches: 13. The V gene's germline CDR1 is SEHNR and CDR2 FQNEAQ (reference sequence). In nucleotides, the CDR3 is TGTGCCACCAATAGCGGGAACGGGTTTGAAGAGACCCAGTACTTC. Translating gives CATNSGNGFEETQYF. Full variable domain (outside the CDR3, taken from reference TRBV7-9 and TRBJ2-5): DTGVSQNPRHKITKRGQNVTFRCDPISEHNRLYWYRQTLGQGPEFLTYFQNEAQLEKSRLLSDRFSAERPKGSFSTLEIQRTEQGDSAMYLCATNSGNGFEETQYFGPGTRLLVL.

The rearrangement joins TRBV5-1 to TRBJ2-3, with D unresolved. V lost 0 bases and J lost 1, with 12 bases in between. This CDR3 spans 16 amino acids. Germline CDR1 and CDR2: SGHRS and YFSETQ. CDR3 DNA: TGCGCCAGCAGCTTGGATGGGCAGTCAGGCACAGATACGCAGTATTTT. The encoded protein is CASSLDGQSGTDTQYF.

The gene calls are TRBV6-1 and TRBJ2-2; a possible D gene is TRBD1 (6 bases). The CDR3 is 14 residues long. V lost 10 bases and J 3 bases, leaving 15 bases between the germline ends. CDR1 and CDR2 (germline): MNHNS, SASEGT. The chain's CDR3 is CATSRGFDTGELFF. The CDR3 DNA sequence: TGTGCCACCTCCAGGGGTTTTGACACCGGGGAGCTGTTTTTT.

This rearrangement joins TRBV5-4 to TRBJ2-3; 11 bases agree with TRBD2. J lost 4 bases, V lost 4 bases, and 11 bases had no gene match. The CDR3 sequence is 17 residues long. CDR1 SGHNT and CDR2 YYREEE come from the germline V gene (reference sequence). The CDR3 protein is CASSQASGRTWADTQYF. Written as DNA, the CDR3 is TGTGCCAGCAGCCAGGCTAGCGGGAGGACTTGGGCAGATACGCAGTATTTT.

This clone was observed once. Within the sample, other DNA sequences also encode this same CDR3. The V and J genes are TRBV19 and TRBJ1-1; D is unresolved. Germline V CDR1 and CDR2: LNHDA, SQIVND (reference sequence). Trimming removed 5 bases from V and 1 base from J, with 5 bases in between. This CDR3 comprises 12 residues. CDR3: CASSSGNTEAFF. CDR3 sequence (DNA): TGTGCCAGTAGTTCAGGGAACACTGAAGCTTTCTTT.

The V call is TRBV10-2, the J call TRBJ2-2; 11 bases align to TRBD2. V lost 7 bases, J lost 0 bases, and 7 bases stayed unmatched. CDR3 length: 17 amino acids. CDR1 is WSHSY and CDR2 is SAAADI in the germline V gene. Here the CDR3 DNA reads TGCGCCAGCACCGATTGGGGACTAGCGGCGAACACCGGGGAGCTGTTTTTT. This codes for CASTDWGLAANTGELFF.

The chain links TRBV7-9 to TRBJ2-7, with 9 bases lining up with TRBD2. This CDR3 region has 17 residues. V trimming: 0 bases; J trimming: 4 bases; junction bases outside the gene matches: 10. The germline CDR1 and CDR2 sequences are SEHNR and FQNEAQ (reference sequence). In nucleotides, the CDR3 is TGTGCCAGCAGCTTAGCGCGGGAGGGGCCAACTCTTTACGAGCAGTACTTC. Translation: CASSLAREGPTLYEQYF.

The chain carries TRBV2 and TRBJ1-2; D is undetermined. V lost 4 bases, J lost 0 bases, and 6 bases lay in between. This CDR3 region has 13 residues. CDR1 is SNHLY, CDR2 FYNNEI, per germline. DNA for the CDR3: TGTGCCAGCAGTGTTGAGCCTAACTATGGCTACACCTTC. This translates into CASSVEPNYGYTF.

This chain joins TRBV6-1 and TRBJ2-7; 7 bases fit TRBD2. Per the germline V gene, CDR1 is MNHNS and CDR2 is SASEGT. CDR3 length equals 14 residues. After removal of 6 bases from V and 4 bases from J, the junction contained 9 bases not matched to a gene. Written as DNA, the CDR3 is TGTGCCAGCAGGTGGGGAGGGCAGTCATACGAGCAGTACTTC. Translating gives CASRWGGQSYEQYF.

The chain carries TRBV10-3 and TRBJ1-3, with TRBD1 as a possible D gene (5 bases). The CDR3 sequence is 15 residues long. The V gene's germline CDR1 is ENHRY and CDR2 SYGVKD. V was cut by 9 bases and J by 0 bases, with 15 bases left in between. The CDR3 DNA reads as TGTGCCATACACCGGGACTTCAGCTCTGGAAACACCATATATTTT. Translating it yields CAIHRDFSSGNTIYF.